The next 6 T cell receptor beta chains were all read from a single sample in a study of shared clonotypes between healthy human individuals. Data came from immunoSEQ multiplex PCR; TCRdb stores just in-frame clones and leaves some out. Of some 1.5 million clones in the sample, 96% were seen once. The specimen was naive CD4+ T cells sorted from blood. Sample subset: CD45RA+ positively selected. These receptors were taken from a young man in good health.

DNA of the CDR3: TGCGCCAGCAGTGAGGGTGGGACAGGGGGCGGGAAGACCCAGTACTTC. Translation: CASSEGGTGGGKTQYF. The V call is TRBV10-1, the J call TRBJ2-5; TRBD1 matches 12 bases. Trimming at V came to 2 bases and at J to 6 bases, leaving 7 bases not matched to a gene. In germline, CDR1 is WNHNN, CDR2 SYGVQD (reference sequence). CDR3 length: 16 residues.

The chain is built from TRBV28 and TRBJ2-7, with 7 positions matching TRBD1. The germline V gene encodes CDR1 MDHEN and CDR2 SYDVKM. The CDR3 sequence is 15 residues long. V lost 5 bases and J lost 5; bases outside the gene matches: 12. CDR3 coding DNA: TGTGCCAGCAGTCGTGATCCGGGACAGCGTAACGAGCAGTACTTC. This sequence encodes CASSRDPGQRNEQYF.

J is TRBJ2-5 and V is TRBV18; 8 bases align to TRBD1. The CDR3 extends over 15 amino acids. V lost 3 bases, J lost 1 base, and 4 bases stayed unmatched. Germline V gene sequence: CDR1 KGHSH, CDR2 LQKENI. CDR3: CASSPVTGAQETQYF. CDR3 sequence (DNA): TGTGCCAGCTCACCGGTGACAGGGGCCCAAGAGACCCAGTACTTC.

This clone came up once. The chain is built from TRBV6-5 and TRBJ2-7; 7 bases fit TRBD2. Looked up from germline, CDR1 is MNHEY and CDR2 is SVGAGI. The CDR3 has 14 residues. V lost 6 bases, J lost 4 bases, and 9 bases stayed unmatched. In DNA, the CDR3 is TGTGCCAGCAGAAGGGCGGGAGTGGGGTACGAGCAGTACTTC. It yields the protein CASRRAGVGYEQYF.

A note on this clone: The same CDR3 can be traced to other DNA sequences in this sample. The rearrangement links TRBV5-1 to TRBJ1-1, with TRBD1 matching 8 bases. V shed 0 bases, J shed 1 base, and the junction held 2 bases outside the gene matches. Germline V gives CDR1 SGHRS, CDR2 YFSETQ. The CDR3 sequence is 15 residues long. The CDR3: CASSLVGTGNTEAFF. CDR3 nucleotide sequence: TGCGCCAGCAGCTTGGTAGGGACAGGGAACACTGAAGCTTTCTTT.

The chain uses TRBV14 and TRBJ2-7; D is unresolved. CDR3 length equals 17 residues. Between the trimmed V and J ends, which lost 1 base and 4 bases, there was a span of 20 bases. Germline CDR1 and CDR2: SGHDN and FVKESK. For the CDR3, the DNA is TGTGCCAGCAGCCAAGGGGTAAGCCTCGCTCAGTCTTACGAGCAGTACTTC. Translation gives CASSQGVSLAQSYEQYF.